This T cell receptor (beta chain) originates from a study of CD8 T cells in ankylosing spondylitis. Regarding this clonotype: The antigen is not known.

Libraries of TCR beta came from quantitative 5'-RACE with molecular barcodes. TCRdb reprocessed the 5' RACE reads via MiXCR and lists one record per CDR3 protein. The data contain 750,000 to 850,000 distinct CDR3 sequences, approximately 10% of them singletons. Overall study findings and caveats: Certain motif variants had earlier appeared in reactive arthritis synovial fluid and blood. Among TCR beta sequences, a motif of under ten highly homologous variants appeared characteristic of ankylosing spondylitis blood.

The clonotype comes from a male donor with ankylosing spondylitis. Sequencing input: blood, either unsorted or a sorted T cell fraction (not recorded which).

The CDR3 loop reads CASNELSGTGRTDTQYF. The DNA for the CDR3 is TGTGCCAGCAACGAACTGTCCGGGACAGGGAGAACAGATACGCAGTATTTT. The gene calls are TRBV6-1 and TRBJ2-3, with 9 nucleotides matching TRBD1. Unmatched junction bases numbered 14, after V lost 7 bases and J lost 3 bases. Germline lookup yields CDR1 MNHNS and CDR2 SASEGT. The CDR3 spans 17 residues.